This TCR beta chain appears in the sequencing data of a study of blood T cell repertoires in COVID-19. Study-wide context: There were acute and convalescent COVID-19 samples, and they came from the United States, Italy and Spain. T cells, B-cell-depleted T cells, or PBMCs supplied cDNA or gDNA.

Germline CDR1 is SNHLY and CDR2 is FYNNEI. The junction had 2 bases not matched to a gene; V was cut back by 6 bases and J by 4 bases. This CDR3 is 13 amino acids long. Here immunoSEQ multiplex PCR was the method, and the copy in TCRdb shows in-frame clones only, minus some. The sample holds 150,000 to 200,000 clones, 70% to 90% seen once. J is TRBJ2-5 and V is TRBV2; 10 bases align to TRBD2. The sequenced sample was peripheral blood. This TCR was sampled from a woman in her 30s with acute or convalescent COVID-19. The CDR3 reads CASRLAGGETQYF. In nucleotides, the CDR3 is TGTGCCAGCAGGTTAGCGGGAGGAGAGACCCAGTACTTC. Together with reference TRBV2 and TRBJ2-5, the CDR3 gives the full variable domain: EPEVTQTPSHQVTQMGQEVILRCVPISNHLYFYWYRQILGQKVEFLVSFYNNEISEKSEIFDDQFSVERPDGSNFTLKIRSTKLEDSAMYFCASRLAGGETQYFGPGTRLLVL.